This TCR beta chain is from a study of blood T cell repertoires in COVID-19. Looking at the study overall: COVID-19 samples, acute and convalescent, were from the United States, Italy and Spain. From T cells, B-cell-depleted T cells, or PBMCs came the material, which was cDNA or gDNA.

In the authors' methods: Researchers report that nucleated cell counts were estimated from reference gene primer amplification. Profiling relied on immunoSEQ multiplex PCR, and the TCRdb table lists in-frame clones only, not all of them. The DNA gave D and trimming, while V, J and clone size come from that table. The table shows approximately 190,000 clones, with roughly 85% occurring only once. This CDR3 has 15 residues. With V trimmed by 0 bases and J by 2 bases, 4 bases remained unmatched. In germline, CDR1 is SGHRS, CDR2 YFSETQ. The TCR was taken from a woman aged 30 to 39 with acute or convalescent COVID-19. Source material: peripheral blood. This rearrangement joins TRBV5-1 to TRBJ2-7; 8 positions agree with TRBD2. CDR3 nucleotide sequence: TGCGCCAGCAGCTTGGTTAGCGGGACGCCCTACGAGCAGTACTTC. Protein product: CASSLVSGTPYEQYF.